Shown below are 27 T cell receptor beta chains from a single sample sequenced in a study of blood T cell repertoires in COVID-19. Method: immunoSEQ multiplex PCR; TCRdb's copy keeps in-frame clones and lacks some. The data contain fewer than 200,000 clones, around nine tenths of them seen just once; the ten biggest clones take up under 15%. The sequencing input was peripheral blood. The receptors stem from a woman in her seventies with COVID-19, enrolled during active disease.

The chain joins TRBV6-5 to TRBJ2-6; no firm D call. V was trimmed by 6 bases and J by 0 bases, leaving 9 bases between them. Germline values: CDR1 MNHEY, CDR2 SVGAGI. The CDR3 has 15 amino acids. CDR3 protein: CASSLAVSGANVLTF. CDR3 DNA: TGTGCCAGCAGCCTGGCAGTCTCTGGGGCCAACGTCCTGACTTTC.

The sample holds one count of this clone. The chain joins TRBV6-6 to TRBJ1-4, with D unresolved. The germline V gene has CDR1 MNHNY and CDR2 SVGAGI (reference sequence). V lost 5 bases and J 6 bases, leaving 7 bases between the germline ends. The CDR3 has 12 amino acids. The CDR3 here is CASSAQDEKLFF. The CDR3 region has the DNA TGTGCCAGCAGTGCCCAGGATGAAAAACTGTTTTTT.

CDR3 nucleotides: TGCGCCAGCAGCTTTGGGGGGAATCAGCCCCAGCATTTT. This sequence encodes CASSFGGNQPQHF. V and J are TRBV5-1 and TRBJ1-5; D possibly corresponds to TRBD1 (5 bases). The V gene lost 2 bases and the J gene lost 4 bases, with 7 bases spanning the gap. The CDR3 runs 13 residues. CDR1 SGHRS and CDR2 YFSETQ come from the germline V gene.

With respect to this clone: Other DNA sequences of this sample code for an identical CDR3. V usage is TRBV5-1 and J usage is TRBJ2-7; the D is unclear. Trimming shortened V by 0 bases and J by 3 bases, and 7 bases separated the two germline ends. Germline-derived CDR1 and CDR2 are SGHRS and YFSETQ. CDR3 length equals 13 residues. This CDR3 reads CASSLGSVYEQYF. The CDR3 DNA follows: TGCGCCAGCAGCTTGGGGAGCGTCTACGAGCAGTACTTC.

The sample holds one count of this clone. V and J are TRBV28 and TRBJ1-4; a weak D match, TRBD1 (5 bases). Trimming stripped 4 bases from V and 6 bases from J, with 15 bases between. Germline V lookup: CDR1 MDHEN, CDR2 SYDVKM. The CDR3 totals 15 residues. The CDR3 here is CASSSSGPVDEKLFF. The CDR3 DNA reads TGTGCCAGCAGTTCGTCAGGGCCTGTGGATGAAAAACTGTTTTTT.

The chain combines TRBV11-3 with TRBJ2-2, with TRBD1 matching over 8 bases. This CDR3 has 14 residues. From germline, CDR1 is SGHNT and CDR2 YENEEA. J lost 4 bases, V lost 5 bases, and 3 bases had no gene match. CDR3 loop: CASSRQGSTGELFF. CDR3 nucleotides: TGTGCCAGCAGCCGACAGGGGAGCACCGGGGAGCTGTTTTTT.

Here the CDR3 DNA reads TGTGCCAGCAGCTTGGACGGGAACTATGGCTACACCTTC. This translates into CASSLDGNYGYTF. The chain joins TRBV5-4 to TRBJ1-2; D gene unclear. In germline, CDR1 is SGHNT, CDR2 YYREEE (reference sequence). This CDR3 comprises 13 residues. Trimming removed 0 bases from V and 2 bases from J, with 5 bases in between.

This CDR3 is CASSNEGPGDQPQHF. CDR3 DNA sequence: TGTGCCAGTAGTAACGAGGGGCCAGGGGATCAGCCCCAGCATTTT. J is TRBJ1-5 and V is TRBV19; a weak D match, TRBD1 (6 bases). CDR3 length: 15 amino acids. The ends were cut back, 4 bases at V and 5 bases at J, with 15 bases in the middle. Germline CDR1 reads LNHDA; CDR2 reads SQIVND (reference sequence).

The chain joins TRBV3-1 (or the pseudogene TRBV3-2) to TRBJ2-1; tentative D call: TRBD2 (5 bases). Germline V gives CDR1 LGHDT, CDR2 YNNKEL (reference sequence). V gave up 5 bases and J gave up 6 bases, with 14 bases separating them. The length of the CDR3 is 14 residues. The CDR3: CASSFSGLTNEQFF. The DNA for the CDR3 is TGTGCCAGCAGCTTCAGCGGACTCACCAATGAGCAGTTCTTC.

The rearrangement uses TRBV11-1 and TRBJ2-1; 7 bases are a match to TRBD1. V lost 5 bases, J lost 9 bases, and 7 bases stayed unmatched. Germline CDR1 is SGHAT and CDR2 is FQDESV (reference sequence). The CDR3 has 13 amino acids. The CDR3 protein is CASSPRTGPEQFF. The CDR3 DNA is TGTGCCAGCAGCCCCAGGACAGGACCTGAGCAGTTCTTC. The whole variable domain, filled in from reference TRBV11-1 and TRBJ2-1, reads EAEVAQSPRYKITEKSQAVAFWCDPISGHATLYWYRQILGQGPELLVQFQDESVVDDSQLPKDRFSAERLKGVDSTLKIQPAELGDSAMYLCASSPRTGPEQFFGPGTRLTVL.

The CDR3 DNA is TGTGCCAGCTCACTACAGGGTATGGTCGAGCAGTACTTC. This gives the protein CASSLQGMVEQYF. The chain is built from TRBV18 and TRBJ2-7; TRBD1 might be the D (6 bases). V gave up 4 bases and J gave up 6 bases, with 13 bases separating them. This CDR3 has 13 amino acids. Germline V gene sequence: CDR1 KGHSH, CDR2 LQKENI.

The chain carries TRBV30 and TRBJ1-2; TRBD1 agrees at 10 bases. This CDR3 region has 14 residues. In germline, CDR1 is GTSNPN, CDR2 SVGIG (reference sequence). J was trimmed by 2 bases and V by 1 base; bases with no gene match: 1. CDR3 DNA sequence: TGTGCCTGGAGTGGGACAGGGGGAAACTATGGCTACACCTTC. It translates to CAWSGTGGNYGYTF.

The J gene is TRBJ2-7, the V gene TRBV14; 10 positions match TRBD2. The CDR3 contains 17 residues. Germline V lookup: CDR1 SGHDN, CDR2 FVKESK. V was clipped by 0 bases and J by 7 bases; unmatched bases: 12. The CDR3 loop is CASSQDASLAGVGEQYF. The CDR3 DNA reads TGTGCCAGCAGCCAAGACGCCTCTCTAGCGGGAGTGGGAGAGCAGTACTTC.

This clone has a handful of counts. V usage is TRBV6-4 and J usage is TRBJ1-1; weak D call: TRBD1 (5 bases). Germline-derived CDR1 and CDR2 are MRHNA and SNTAGT. The CDR3 is 14 amino acids. Trimming removed 6 bases from V and 4 bases from J, with 15 bases in between. CDR3 coding DNA: TGTGCCAGCAGCCCCATGGGGGGTGGCACTGAAGCTTTCTTT. This codes for CASSPMGGGTEAFF.

This clone was counted once. The chain recombines TRBV6-5 with TRBJ2-7; 8 positions agree with TRBD1. The V gene end was trimmed by 6 bases and the J gene end by 2 bases; junction bases not matched to a gene: 6. CDR3 length equals 14 residues. The V gene's germline CDR1 is MNHEY and CDR2 SVGAGI. DNA for the CDR3: TGTGCCAGCAGCCAGGACAGGGCCCCCTACGAGCAGTACTTC. Translation: CASSQDRAPYEQYF.

This clone was observed a single time. V and J are TRBV15 and TRBJ1-5; D is unclear. CDR3 length: 16 residues. CDR1 is LNHNV and CDR2 is YYDKDF in the germline V gene (reference sequence). Trimming took 0 bases from V and 1 from J, leaving 10 bases between them. The DNA for the CDR3 is TGTGCCACCAGCAGAGATCTGCGGGGAAGCAATCAGCCCCAGCATTTT. Its protein product is CATSRDLRGSNQPQHF. Variable domain in full (rest from reference TRBV15 and TRBJ1-5): DAMVIQNPRYQVTQFGKPVTLSCSQTLNHNVMYWYQQKSSQAPKLLFHYYDKDFNNEADTPDNFQSRRPNTSFCFLDIRSPGLGDTAMYLCATSRDLRGSNQPQHFGDGTRLSIL.

The chain employs TRBV2 and TRBJ2-1, with TRBD2 matching 10 bases. Unmatched junction bases numbered 4, after V lost 2 bases and J lost 9 bases. CDR1 is SNHLY and CDR2 is FYNNEI in the germline V gene. CDR3 length equals 14 residues. CDR3 DNA sequence: TGTGCCAGCAGTGAAAGCGGGAGGGGGGGTGAGCAGTTCTTC. Translating it yields CASSESGRGGEQFF.

The chain employs TRBV5-4 and TRBJ2-4; a possible D gene is TRBD1 (6 bases). The CDR3 consists of 16 residues. Trimming removed 3 bases from V and 1 base from J, with 14 bases in between. Looked up from germline, CDR1 is SGHNT and CDR2 is YYREEE (reference sequence). The CDR3 DNA reads TGTGCCAGCAGCTGGTCGGACAGCGCTGCCAAAAACATTCAGTACTTC. As protein: CASSWSDSAAKNIQYF. Together with reference TRBV5-4 and TRBJ2-4, the CDR3 gives the full variable domain: ETGVTQSPTHLIKTRGQQVTLRCSSQSGHNTVSWYQQALGQGPQFIFQYYREEENGRGNFPPRFSGLQFPNYSSELNVNALELDDSALYLCASSWSDSAAKNIQYFGAGTRLSVL.

The V call is TRBV27, the J call TRBJ2-1, with 10 bases fitting TRBD2. There are 13 residues in the CDR3. Germline trimming cut 6 bases from V and 8 bases from J; bases unmatched to any gene: 4. From germline, CDR1 is MNHEY and CDR2 SMNVEV (reference sequence). The CDR3: CASRLAGVDEQFF. CDR3 DNA: TGTGCCAGCAGGCTAGCGGGAGTGGATGAGCAGTTCTTC.

The chain uses TRBV28 and TRBJ1-6; TRBD1 might be the D (6 bases). Germline CDR1 is MDHEN and CDR2 is SYDVKM. The CDR3 covers 14 residues. V was shortened by 2 bases and J by 4 bases, with 6 bases between the two germline ends. This CDR3 is CASSLQGYNSPLHF. The CDR3 region has the DNA TGTGCCAGCAGTTTACAGGGGTATAATTCACCCCTCCACTTT.

This chain links TRBV2 with TRBJ1-4, with 9 bases matching TRBD1. Germline trimming cut 6 bases from V and 10 bases from J; bases unmatched to any gene: 12. This CDR3 contains 15 residues. The germline CDR1 and CDR2 sequences are SNHLY and FYNNEI. DNA of the CDR3: TGTGCCAGCAGAGATGCCGGGACAGGGAGGGGAAAACTGTTTTTT. It translates to CASRDAGTGRGKLFF.

DNA of the CDR3: TGTGCCAGCAGCTTAAAGAACAAATACCTGAATACGCAGTATTTT. Its translation is CASSLKNKYLNTQYF. V and J are TRBV5-6 and TRBJ2-3; D uncertain. Trimming removed 2 bases at V and 7 bases at J, with 17 bases between. The CDR3 has 15 residues. Germline assignment: CDR1 SGHDT and CDR2 YYEEEE.

The chain employs TRBV15 and TRBJ2-6, with D maybe TRBD1 (6 bases). Between the trimmed V and J ends, which lost 2 bases and 4 bases, there was a span of 12 bases. Per germline, CDR1 LNHNV and CDR2 YYDKDF (reference sequence). This CDR3 comprises 16 residues. CDR3 nucleotide sequence: TGTGCCACCAGCAGAAACAGGGTTGCAGGGGCCAACGTCCTGACTTTC. Translation gives CATSRNRVAGANVLTF.

The CDR3 DNA follows: TGTGCCAGCAGTTCTGCGACTAGACCCTACGAGCAGTACTTC. As protein: CASSSATRPYEQYF. The chain is built from TRBV28 and TRBJ2-7; possibly TRBD2 for D (6 bases). The germline V gene has CDR1 MDHEN and CDR2 SYDVKM. V lost 4 bases, J lost 2 bases, and 12 bases lay in between. The CDR3 covers 14 residues. Together with reference TRBV28 and TRBJ2-7, the CDR3 gives the full variable domain: DVKVTQSSRYLVKRTGEKVFLECVQDMDHENMFWYRQDPGLGLRLIYFSYDVKMKEKGDIPEGYSVSREKKERFSLILESASTNQTSMYLCASSSATRPYEQYFGPGTRLTVT.

The rearrangement uses TRBV19 and TRBJ2-7; TRBD1 agrees at 8 bases. Germline V gene sequence: CDR1 LNHDA, CDR2 SQIVND (reference sequence). This CDR3 region has 15 residues. V shed 2 bases and J 2 bases; nucleotides not matched to a gene: 5. CDR3 nucleotides: TGTGCCAGTAGTATACGTCCGGACAGGGCCTACGAGCAGTACTTC. It encodes CASSIRPDRAYEQYF.

This chain joins TRBV10-3 and TRBJ2-3, with TRBD2 identical over 8 bases. The CDR3 extends over 13 amino acids. Germline CDR1 ENHRY, CDR2 SYGVKD. V gave up 11 bases and J gave up 6 bases; unmatched junction bases: 10. The CDR3 protein is CALWSGRSDTQYF. The CDR3 DNA reads TGTGCCCTATGGAGCGGGAGATCGGATACGCAGTATTTT.

The genes are TRBV19 and TRBJ1-5; the match to TRBD1 covers 8 bases. Losses at the gene ends were 3 bases for V and 0 bases for J; bases not matched to a gene: 13. This CDR3 is 19 amino acids long. Germline CDR1 reads LNHDA; CDR2 reads SQIVND (reference sequence). This chain's CDR3 is CASSMSQGANFYSNQPQHF. CDR3 DNA: TGTGCCAGTAGTATGTCGCAGGGGGCAAATTTTTATAGCAATCAGCCCCAGCATTTT.